What follows are 2 T cell receptor beta chains derived from one specimen sequenced in a study of CD8+ T cells in alopecia areata (dated by TCRdb to the late 2010s). Cells from mouse cutaneous lymph nodes were pooled, stained for CD4, CD8alpha, NKG2D, NKG2ACE and other markers, and then sorted on a BD Influx. The library was prepared using the immunoSEQ multiplex PCR assay. To provide template for TCR sequencing, every sample had RNA extracted and reverse transcribed into cDNA. TCRdb retrieved this table from immuneACCESS and kept in-frame rearrangements only. Not all clones are present; in checked studies, unresolved V genes account for under half, and no reason is known for the remainder. The table gives more than 250,000 clones for this sample, with none occurring only once. The ten largest clones capture 1.2% of the sample. The sequenced sample consisted of CD4+ T cells sorted from a lymph node. Receptors were obtained from a C3H/HeJ mouse with alopecia areata. This strain is characterized by the MHC haplotype H2-k.

This clone was picked up a small number of times. The gene names given are mouse names. The read terminates 4 residues before the CDR3 end, so the remaining end is supplied by the germline J gene. The gene calls are TRBV5 and TRBJ2-1; 8 bases map to TRBD1. CDR1 and CDR2 from the germline V gene are LGHNA and YNLKQL (reference sequence). This CDR3 is built from 15 residues. Losses at the gene ends were 4 bases for V and 0 bases for J; bases not matched to a gene: 2. CDR3 DNA (partial): TGTGCCAGCAGCCCTCAGGGGGCTAACTATGCT. This gives the protein CASSPQGANYA. The full-length CDR3 reads as CASSPQGANYAEQFF.

About this clone: Any gene name here is a mouse gene name. The read gets to within 4 residues of the CDR3 end, and the germline J gene fills in the rest. The same CDR3 can be traced to other DNA sequences in this sample. The V gene is TRBV13-2, the J gene TRBJ2-3; 8 nucleotides align to TRBD1. This CDR3 has 15 residues. After removal of 2 bases from V and 0 bases from J, the junction contained 2 bases not matched to a gene. Germline-derived CDR1 and CDR2 are NNHNN and SYGAGS (reference sequence). CDR3 bases read: TGTGCCAGCGGTGAAGGGACAGGTAGTGCAGAA. It specifies CASGEGTGSAE. Given in full, the CDR3 is CASGEGTGSAETLYF.